This passage covers 20 T cell receptor beta chains from one sample sequenced in a study of T cells after yellow fever vaccination. TCRdb redid the calling of the 5' RACE reads with MiXCR, one entry per CDR3 protein. The table has hundreds of thousands of distinct CDR3 sequences, approximately 13% seen once. The sample was PBMCs, taken on the day of the yellow fever booster vaccination. The origin of the receptors is a man aged 25 to 40 who received the YFV17D yellow fever vaccine.

The V gene is TRBV20-1, the J gene TRBJ1-1; 10 bases match TRBD1. Germline V gene data show CDR1 as DFQATT and CDR2 as SNEGSKA (reference sequence). This CDR3 is built from 15 residues. Here the CDR3 reads CSPISTGGMNTEAFF. In nucleotides, the CDR3 is TGCAGCCCGATTTCGACAGGGGGCATGAACACTGAAGCTTTCTTT.

The chain uses TRBV5-1 and TRBJ2-5, with D uncertain. Trimming took off 1 base at V and 1 base at J, with 8 bases between the two ends. Germline V gene data show CDR1 as SGHRS and CDR2 as YFSETQ. CDR3 length: 14 residues. The CDR3 coding sequence is TGCGCCAGCAGCTTGAATGGTCCCCAAGAGACCCAGTACTTC. Translation: CASSLNGPQETQYF.

V usage is TRBV12-3 or TRBV12-4 and J usage is TRBJ1-5, with D possibly being TRBD1 (6 bases). Trimming took 0 bases from V and 7 from J, leaving 7 bases between them. The CDR3 sequence is 13 residues long. This CDR3 reads CASSLADRQPQHF. For the CDR3, the DNA is TGTGCCAGCAGTTTAGCCGACAGGCAGCCCCAGCATTTT.

The chain has TRBV29-1 and TRBJ2-4; 10 bases are shared with TRBD1. Germline V gene data show CDR1 as SQVTM and CDR2 as ANQGSEA. The V and J ends lost 1 base and 10 bases, in that order; junction bases with no gene match: 1. CDR3 length equals 12 residues. CDR3 DNA sequence: TGCAGCGTTGAAGGGACAGGGGGGATTCAGTACTTC. Protein product: CSVEGTGGIQYF. The entire variable domain, with the rest obtained from reference TRBV29-1 and TRBJ2-4, is as follows: SAVISQKPSRDICQRGTSLTIQCQVDSQVTMMFWYRQQPGQSLTLIATANQGSEATYESGFVIDKFPISRPNLTFSTLTVSNMSPEDSSIYLCSVEGTGGIQYFGAGTRLSVL.

This clonotype was observed a few times. The CDR3 DNA reads as TGTGCCACCAGTGGTACAGCAAACACCGGGGAGCTGTTTTTT. Its translation: CATSGTANTGELFF. This chain joins TRBV24-1 and TRBJ2-2; D is unresolved. The CDR3 spans 14 residues. V was cut by 5 bases and J by 2 bases, with 8 bases left in between. Germline CDR1 KGHDR, CDR2 SFDVKD.

The chain joins TRBV20-1 to TRBJ2-1, with 7 nucleotides matching TRBD2. This CDR3 has 14 residues. V trimming: 1 base; J trimming: 9 bases; junction bases outside the gene matches: 9. CDR1 and CDR2 (germline): DFQATT, SNEGSKA (reference sequence). CDR3 sequence: CSARAGVWEGEQFF. The CDR3 bases are TGCAGTGCTAGAGCGGGAGTTTGGGAGGGTGAGCAGTTCTTC.

The rearrangement links TRBV7-2 to TRBJ2-7; D might be TRBD2 (5 bases). V lost 2 bases and J lost 4, with 18 bases in between. This CDR3 contains 16 residues. CDR1 and CDR2 from the germline V gene are SGHTA and FQGNSA. The CDR3 here is CASSLSRAAGGYEQYF. CDR3 DNA: TGTGCCAGCAGCTTATCCCGGGCGGCCGGAGGATACGAGCAGTACTTC.

This chain links TRBV20-1 with TRBJ1-1; 9 bases match TRBD1. CDR3 length: 16 residues. Unmatched junction bases numbered 15, after V lost 5 bases and J lost 5 bases. Per germline, CDR1 DFQATT and CDR2 SNEGSKA (reference sequence). The CDR3, as DNA: TGCAGTGCTCCCCCCGGGACAGGGCTGGCGGGGACTGAAGCTTTCTTT. Its protein is CSAPPGTGLAGTEAFF.

At least ten counts were recorded for this clonotype. J is TRBJ2-2 and V is TRBV12-3 or TRBV12-4, with D perhaps TRBD1 (5 bases). With 6 bases removed from V and 7 bases from J, the gap between germline ends came to 15 bases. The CDR3 runs 14 residues. The CDR3 region is CASRATRVIGELFF. CDR3 bases: TGTGCCAGCAGGGCAACCAGGGTGATCGGGGAGCTGTTTTTT.

This clonotype was detected only a few times. This sequence joins TRBV5-6 and TRBJ2-3; D is uncertain. CDR3 length equals 12 residues. Germline values: CDR1 SGHDT, CDR2 YYEEEE. V lost 3 bases and J lost 8, with 10 bases in between. The CDR3 coding sequence is TGTGCCAGCAGCTCCCCTTCGGGTACGCAGTATTTT. It translates to CASSSPSGTQYF.

The table lists this clonotype with a few counts. In nucleotides, the CDR3 is TGTGCCAGCTGCAAATATGGGACACCCGGCAACACCGGGGAGCTGTTTTTT. Translated, it gives CASCKYGTPGNTGELFF. The rearrangement uses TRBV28 and TRBJ2-2; weak D call: TRBD1 (6 bases). CDR1 MDHEN and CDR2 SYDVKM come from the germline V gene. The CDR3 is 17 amino acids. Deletions cut 8 bases from V and 2 bases from J, with 21 bases between.

This clonotype was seen a few times. The chain links TRBV7-2 to TRBJ2-5, with D unclear. V lost 3 bases, J lost 5 bases, and 13 bases lay in between. CDR1 SGHTA and CDR2 FQGNSA come from the germline V gene. This CDR3 comprises 14 residues. The CDR3 bases are TGTGCCAGCAGCTTGTTCAAGGGAAGGGAGACCCAGTACTTC. Amino acid sequence: CASSLFKGRETQYF.

This clonotype showed up just a few times. The chain recombines TRBV7-2 with TRBJ1-5; 7 positions match TRBD1. This CDR3 spans 15 amino acids. V shed 7 bases and J 0 bases; nucleotides not matched to a gene: 6. The germline V gene has CDR1 SGHTA and CDR2 FQGNSA. The CDR3 sequence: CASKRDRYSNQPQHF. DNA of the CDR3: TGTGCCAGCAAAAGGGACAGATATAGCAATCAGCCCCAGCATTTT.

This clonotype was picked up many times. The V gene is TRBV3-1, the J gene TRBJ2-5; D call uncertain. V gave up 0 bases and J gave up 4 bases, with 12 bases separating them. This CDR3 is 15 amino acids long. Germline CDR1 and CDR2: LGHDT and YNNKEL (reference sequence). CDR3 residues: CASSQDLWAGETQYF. CDR3 coding DNA: TGTGCCAGCAGCCAAGATCTCTGGGCAGGAGAGACCCAGTACTTC.

Only a few counts were recorded for this clonotype. The genes are TRBV29-1 and TRBJ2-1; the D gene is possibly TRBD2 (5 bases). The CDR3 runs to 12 residues. V gave up 6 bases and J gave up 6 bases, with 12 bases separating them. Germline CDR1 and CDR2: SQVTM and ANQGSEA. DNA for the CDR3: TGCAGCGTGAGAGTGGCGGGCAATGAGCAGTTCTTC. Residues: CSVRVAGNEQFF.

Only a few counts were recorded for this clonotype. This sequence joins TRBV6-1 and TRBJ2-3; 7 positions agree with TRBD1. V shed 5 bases, J shed 6 bases, and the junction held 11 bases outside the gene matches. This CDR3 has 15 amino acids. Germline V gene data show CDR1 as MNHNS and CDR2 as SASEGT. CDR3 coding DNA: TGTGCCAGCAGTAATACAGGGGTGAACTGGGATACGCAGTATTTT. Encoded protein: CASSNTGVNWDTQYF.

Ten or more counts support this clonotype. The rearrangement uses TRBV7-9 and TRBJ2-5, with 7 bases fitting TRBD1. Germline assignment: CDR1 SEHNR and CDR2 FQNEAQ (reference sequence). CDR3 length equals 14 residues. Trimming at V came to 5 bases and at J to 4 bases, leaving 7 bases not matched to a gene. The CDR3 loop reads CASSRQGSGETQYF. CDR3 nucleotides: TGTGCCAGCAGCCGACAGGGTTCAGGAGAGACCCAGTACTTC.

The genes are TRBV5-1 and TRBJ2-1; D is perhaps TRBD1 or TRBD2 (6 bases each). CDR3 size: 15 residues. The ends were cut back, 1 base at V and 3 bases at J, with 11 bases in the middle. Per germline, CDR1 SGHRS and CDR2 YFSETQ. This CDR3 reads CASSLNGGLYNEQFF. The CDR3 DNA reads as TGCGCCAGCAGCTTGAACGGGGGCCTCTACAATGAGCAGTTCTTC.

The chain joins TRBV9 to TRBJ2-5, with D uncertain. Deletions cut 0 bases from V and 2 bases from J, with 14 bases between. The CDR3 spans 16 residues. Germline assignment: CDR1 SGDLS and CDR2 YYNGEE. CDR3 region: CASSVVQNWWQETQYF. The DNA for the CDR3 is TGTGCCAGCAGCGTAGTACAGAACTGGTGGCAAGAGACCCAGTACTTC.

This clonotype has ten or more counts. The rearrangement uses TRBV12-3 or TRBV12-4 and TRBJ2-1, with 13 bases that match TRBD2. V lost 8 bases and J lost 12; bases outside the gene matches: 4. The CDR3 has 12 amino acids. Here the CDR3 reads CASGTSGIRQFF. The CDR3 bases are TGTGCCAGCGGGACTAGCGGGATTAGGCAGTTCTTC.